This record looks at one T cell receptor beta chain sequence and its context. The PCR made use of 60 Vbeta and 13 Jbeta primers. Sequenced by immunoSEQ multiplex PCR; TCRdb stores in-frame clones only, minus some. The repertoire table contains approximately 170,000 clones. The data stem from a study of cytomegalovirus exposure and HLA in healthy donors. The source material was PBMCs. The source is a woman younger than 30 in good health and CMV-seropositive.

As DNA, the CDR3 is TGTGCCAGCAGCTTGGCACTAGCGGGGGCGTTCCAAGAGACCCAGTACTTC. Protein product: CASSLALAGAFQETQYF. V is TRBV5-6 and J is TRBJ2-5, with TRBD2 identical over 11 bases. The ends lost 0 bases at V and 1 base at J; junction bases unmatched: 5. Germline V CDR1 and CDR2: SGHDT, YYEEEE. CDR3 size: 17 residues.